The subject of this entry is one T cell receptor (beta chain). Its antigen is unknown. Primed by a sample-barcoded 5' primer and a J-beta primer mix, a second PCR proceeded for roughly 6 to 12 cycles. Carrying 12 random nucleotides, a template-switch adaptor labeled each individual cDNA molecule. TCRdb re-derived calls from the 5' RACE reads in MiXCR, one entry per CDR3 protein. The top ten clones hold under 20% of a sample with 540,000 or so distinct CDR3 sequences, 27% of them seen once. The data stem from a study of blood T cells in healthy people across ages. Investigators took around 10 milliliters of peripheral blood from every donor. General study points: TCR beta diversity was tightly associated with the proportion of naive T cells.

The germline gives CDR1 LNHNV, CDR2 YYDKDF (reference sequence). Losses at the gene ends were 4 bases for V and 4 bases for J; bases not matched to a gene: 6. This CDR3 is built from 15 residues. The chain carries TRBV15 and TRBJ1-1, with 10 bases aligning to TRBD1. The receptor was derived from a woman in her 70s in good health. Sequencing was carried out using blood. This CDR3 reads CATSTRTGGITEAFF. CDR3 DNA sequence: TGTGCCACCAGCACCCGGACAGGGGGTATCACTGAAGCTTTCTTT.